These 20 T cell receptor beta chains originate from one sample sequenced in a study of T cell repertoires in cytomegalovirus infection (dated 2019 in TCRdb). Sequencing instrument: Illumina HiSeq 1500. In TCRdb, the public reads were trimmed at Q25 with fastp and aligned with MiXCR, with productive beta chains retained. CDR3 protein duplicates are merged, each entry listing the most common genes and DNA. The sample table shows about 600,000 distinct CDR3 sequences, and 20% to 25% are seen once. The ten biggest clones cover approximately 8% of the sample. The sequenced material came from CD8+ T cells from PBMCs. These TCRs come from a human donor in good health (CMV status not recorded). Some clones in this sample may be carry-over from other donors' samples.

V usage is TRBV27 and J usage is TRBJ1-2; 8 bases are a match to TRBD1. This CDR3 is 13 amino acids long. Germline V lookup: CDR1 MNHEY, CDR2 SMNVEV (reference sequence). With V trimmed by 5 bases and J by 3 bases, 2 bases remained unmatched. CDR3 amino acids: CASSKGQDYGYTF. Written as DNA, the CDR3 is TGTGCCAGCAGTAAGGGACAGGACTATGGCTACACCTTC.

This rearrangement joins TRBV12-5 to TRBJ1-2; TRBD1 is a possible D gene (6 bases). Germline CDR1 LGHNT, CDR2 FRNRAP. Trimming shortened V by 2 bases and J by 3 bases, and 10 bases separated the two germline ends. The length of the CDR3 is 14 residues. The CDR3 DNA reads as TGTGCTAGTGGTTTGACAGGGTGGGACTATGGCTACACCTTC. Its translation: CASGLTGWDYGYTF.

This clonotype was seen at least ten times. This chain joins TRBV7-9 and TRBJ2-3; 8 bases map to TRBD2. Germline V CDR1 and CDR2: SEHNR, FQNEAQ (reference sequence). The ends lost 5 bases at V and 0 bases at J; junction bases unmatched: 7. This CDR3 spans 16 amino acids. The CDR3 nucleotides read TGTGCCAGCAGCCCCCCCGGGGGGGGCAGCACAGATACGCAGTATTTT. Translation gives CASSPPGGGSTDTQYF.

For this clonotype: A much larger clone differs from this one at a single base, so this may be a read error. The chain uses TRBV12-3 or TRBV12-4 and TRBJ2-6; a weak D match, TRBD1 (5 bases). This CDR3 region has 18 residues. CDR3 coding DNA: TGTGCCAGCAGTTTCGACCACGACAGCCGCTCTGGGACCAACGTCCTGACTTTC. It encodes CASSFDHDSRSGTNVLTF.

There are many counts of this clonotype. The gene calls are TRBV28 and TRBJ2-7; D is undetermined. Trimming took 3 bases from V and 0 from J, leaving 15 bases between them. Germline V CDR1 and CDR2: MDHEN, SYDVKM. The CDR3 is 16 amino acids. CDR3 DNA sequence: TGTGCCAGCAGTTTTCGGCTCTACGATAGCTCCTACGAGCAGTACGTC. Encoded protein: CASSFRLYDSSYEQYV.

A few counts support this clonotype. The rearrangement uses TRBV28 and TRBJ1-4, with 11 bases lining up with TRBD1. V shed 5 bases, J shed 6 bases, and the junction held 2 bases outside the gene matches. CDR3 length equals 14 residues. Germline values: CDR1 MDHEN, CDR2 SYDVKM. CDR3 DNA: TGTGCCAGCAGTGGGGGACAGGGGGATGAAAAACTGTTTTTT. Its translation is CASSGGQGDEKLFF.

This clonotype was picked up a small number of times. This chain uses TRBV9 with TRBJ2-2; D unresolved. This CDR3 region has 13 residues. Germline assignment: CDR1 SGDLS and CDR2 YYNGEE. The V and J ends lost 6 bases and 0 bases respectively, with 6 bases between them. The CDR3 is CASMDPNTGELFF. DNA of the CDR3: TGTGCCAGCATGGACCCGAACACCGGGGAGCTGTTTTTT. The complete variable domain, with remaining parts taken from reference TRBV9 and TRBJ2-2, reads DSGVTQTPKHLITATGQRVTLRCSPRSGDLSVYWYQQSLDQGLQFLIQYYNGEERAKGNILERFSAQQFPDLHSELNLSSLELGDSALYFCASMDPNTGELFFGEGSRLTVL.

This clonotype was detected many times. CDR3: CASSFGGKNIQYF. CDR3 bases: TGTGCCAGCAGTTTCGGGGGGAAAAACATTCAGTACTTC. The chain carries TRBV27 and TRBJ2-4; 7 bases agree with TRBD2. Germline trimming cut 3 bases from V and 4 bases from J; bases unmatched to any gene: 0. Germline lookup yields CDR1 MNHEY and CDR2 SMNVEV (reference sequence). The CDR3 spans 13 residues.

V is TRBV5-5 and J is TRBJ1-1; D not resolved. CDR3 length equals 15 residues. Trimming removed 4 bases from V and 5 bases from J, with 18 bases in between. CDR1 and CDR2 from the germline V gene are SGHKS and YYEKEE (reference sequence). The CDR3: CASSRRELGKTEAFF. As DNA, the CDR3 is TGTGCCAGCAGCCGACGGGAGCTAGGCAAAACTGAAGCTTTCTTT.

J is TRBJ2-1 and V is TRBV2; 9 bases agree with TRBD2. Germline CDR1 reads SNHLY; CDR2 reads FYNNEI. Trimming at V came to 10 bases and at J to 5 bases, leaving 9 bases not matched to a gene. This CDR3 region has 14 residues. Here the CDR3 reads CATSRRGGHNEQFF. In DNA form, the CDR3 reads TGTGCCACCTCCAGGCGGGGGGGCCACAATGAGCAGTTCTTC.

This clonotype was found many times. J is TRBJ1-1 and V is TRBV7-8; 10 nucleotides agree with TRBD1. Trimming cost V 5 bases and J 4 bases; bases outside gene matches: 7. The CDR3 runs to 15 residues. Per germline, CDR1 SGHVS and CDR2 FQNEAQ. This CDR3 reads CASSPTGGRSTEAFF. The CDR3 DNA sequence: TGTGCCAGCAGCCCGACAGGGGGCAGGAGCACTGAAGCTTTCTTT.

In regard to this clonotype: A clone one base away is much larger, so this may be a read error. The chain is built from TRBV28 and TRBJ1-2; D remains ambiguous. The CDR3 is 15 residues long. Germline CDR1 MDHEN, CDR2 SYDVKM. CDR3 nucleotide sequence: TGTGCCAGCAGTTTGCCCCAAGGCCTGCCCTATGGCTACGCCTTC. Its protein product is CASSLPQGLPYGYAF.

In DNA, the CDR3 is TGCAGCGTTGAAGAAGGGCTAGCCTTCCTCTACAATGAGCAGTTCTTC. Encoded protein: CSVEEGLAFLYNEQFF. V and J are TRBV29-1 and TRBJ2-1; perhaps TRBD2 as D (5 bases). CDR1 is SQVTM, CDR2 ANQGSEA, per germline. V lost 0 bases and J lost 3, with 15 bases in between. The CDR3 length is 16 residues.

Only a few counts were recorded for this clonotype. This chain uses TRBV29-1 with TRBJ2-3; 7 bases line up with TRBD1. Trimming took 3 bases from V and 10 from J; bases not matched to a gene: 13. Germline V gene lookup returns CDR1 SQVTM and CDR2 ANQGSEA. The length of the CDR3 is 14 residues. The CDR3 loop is CSVESDRASLAQYF. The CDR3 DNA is TGCAGCGTTGAGAGTGACAGGGCTAGCCTCGCGCAGTATTTT.

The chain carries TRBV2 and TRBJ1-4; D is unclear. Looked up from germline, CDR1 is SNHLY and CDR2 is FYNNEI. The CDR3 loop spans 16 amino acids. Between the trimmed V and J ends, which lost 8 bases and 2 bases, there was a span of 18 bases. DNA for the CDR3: TGTGCCAGCCAAACGGGAGCCGGCGGCACTAATGAAAAACTGTTTTTT. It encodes CASQTGAGGTNEKLFF.

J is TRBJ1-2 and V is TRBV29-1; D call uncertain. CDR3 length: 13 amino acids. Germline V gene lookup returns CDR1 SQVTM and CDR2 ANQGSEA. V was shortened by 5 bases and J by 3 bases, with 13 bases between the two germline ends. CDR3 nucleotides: TGCAGCGTTCCGGAGTCTGTGGACTATGGCTACACCTTC. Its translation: CSVPESVDYGYTF.

For the CDR3, the DNA is TGTGCCAGCAGCCCTTCGGACAGGGGGCGCTGGAAGACCCAGTACTTC. As protein: CASSPSDRGRWKTQYF. This rearrangement joins TRBV7-9 to TRBJ2-5, with 11 bases matching TRBD1. Germline V gene data show CDR1 as SEHNR and CDR2 as FQNEAQ (reference sequence). The CDR3 has 16 amino acids. V was pared by 5 bases and J by 6 bases, with 11 bases of the junction left unmatched.

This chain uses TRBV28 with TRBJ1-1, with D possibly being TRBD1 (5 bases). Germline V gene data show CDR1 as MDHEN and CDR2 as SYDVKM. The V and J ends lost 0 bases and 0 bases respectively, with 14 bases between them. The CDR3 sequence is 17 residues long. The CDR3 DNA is TGTGCCAGCAGTTTATGGGAGGGGCGCGCCTTGAACACTGAAGCTTTCTTT. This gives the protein CASSLWEGRALNTEAFF.

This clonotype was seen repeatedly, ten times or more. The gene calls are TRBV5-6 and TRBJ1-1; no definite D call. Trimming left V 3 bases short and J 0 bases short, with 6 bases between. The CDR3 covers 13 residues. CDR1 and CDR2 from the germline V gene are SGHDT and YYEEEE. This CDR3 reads CASSWAVNTEAFF. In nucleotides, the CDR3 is TGTGCCAGCAGCTGGGCCGTGAACACTGAAGCTTTCTTT.

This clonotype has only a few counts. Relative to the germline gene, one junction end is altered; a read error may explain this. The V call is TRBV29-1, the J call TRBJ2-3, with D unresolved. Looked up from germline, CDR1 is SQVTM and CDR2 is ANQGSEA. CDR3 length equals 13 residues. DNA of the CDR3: TGCAGCGTCGAAGCCCCCAGCACAGATACGCAGTATTTT. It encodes CSVEAPSTDTQYF.